The rows below give T cell receptor beta chains drawn from one sample of a study of cytomegalovirus exposure and HLA in healthy donors. Profiled with immunoSEQ multiplex PCR; TCRdb holds only in-frame clones, not every one. The sample lists about 130,000 clones, about 87% occurring once. Sequencing input: PBMCs. These receptors originate from a woman under 40 in good health and CMV-seropositive. CDR3s include the opening cysteine and the closing phenylalanine or tryptophan. Fields, in order: V gene, D gene, J gene, clone size, CDR3 DNA, CDR3 protein. The D gene is left open where the match is weak. Size values are once, few and many counts, or a class for expanded clones, and some rows have none.

TRBV7-2	TRBD1	TRBJ2-7	.	TGTGCCAGCAGCTTAATCCCGGGACAGGGCGCGTACGAGCAGTACTTC	CASSLIPGQGAYEQYF
TRBV6-1	TRBD1	TRBJ2-4	.	TGTGCCAGCAATACAGGGGGCTCTTCCAAAAACATTCAGTACTTC	CASNTGGSSKNIQYF
TRBV6-5	TRBD1	TRBJ2-7	.	TGTGCCAGCACACAGGGGTCCCCCTACGAGCAGTACTTC	CASTQGSPYEQYF
TRBV28	.	TRBJ2-7	.	TGTGCCAGCAGTTTGGTCCGGGGGTACGAGCAGTACTTC	CASSLVRGYEQYF
TRBV11-2	.	TRBJ1-2	few	TGTGCCAGCAGCTTGACAGGTTATGGCTACACCTTC	CASSLTGYGYTF
TRBV27	.	TRBJ2-3	.	TGTGCCAGCAGTTCCCTCTCAGGGTTCGGGTCAGATACGCAGTATTTT	CASSSLSGFGSDTQYF
TRBV19	.	TRBJ2-3	.	TGTGCCAGTAGTATCACAGGAACAGATACGCAGTATTTT	CASSITGTDTQYF
TRBV11-2	.	TRBJ2-5	.	TGTGCCAGCAGCCCGTACAGCGGCCGGGAGACCCAGTACTTC	CASSPYSGRETQYF
TRBV6-1	TRBD1	TRBJ1-2	.	TGTGCCACCTCACCCACAGGGGGCGACCATGGCTACACCTTC	CATSPTGGDHGYTF
TRBV2	TRBD1	TRBJ2-7	few	TGTGCCAGCAGAGAGACAGGGGGCGGCGAGCAGTACTTC	CASRETGGGEQYF
TRBV9	TRBD1	TRBJ1-5	.	TGTGCCAGCAGCGTGACGACAGGGACGGGACCCCAGCATTTT	CASSVTTGTGPQHF
TRBV27	TRBD1	TRBJ1-4	.	TGTGCCAGCAGTCGGACCGGGACAGGGGATATTTTGCATGAAAAACTGTTTTTT	CASSRTGTGDILHEKLFF
TRBV6-1	TRBD1	TRBJ1-5	.	TGTGCCACCCAGGGGACAGTAAATAGCAATCAGCCCCAGCATTTT	CATQGTVNSNQPQHF
TRBV7-3	.	TRBJ2-6	.	TGTGCCAGCAGCTTAACGGGCAGGGCCTCTGGGGCCAACGTCCTGACTTTC	CASSLTGRASGANVLTF
TRBV11-2	TRBD2	TRBJ2-7	few	TGTGCCAGCAGCTTACCCTCCCTAGCGGATCCCCGGGAGCAGTACTTC	CASSLPSLADPREQYF
TRBV18	TRBD1	TRBJ1-2	.	TGTGCCAGCTCTCGGAACGGACAGGACTATGGCTACACCTTC	CASSRNGQDYGYTF
TRBV2	TRBD1	TRBJ2-7	.	TGTGCCAGCAGAGGGGACAGACGCGAGCAGTACTTC	CASRGDRREQYF
TRBV11-2	.	TRBJ2-5	.	TGTGCCAGCAGCTTAGGTCCAACCCAGGAGACCCAGTACTTC	CASSLGPTQETQYF
TRBV18	TRBD1	TRBJ2-7	.	TGTGCCAGCTCACGCGGGACAGGGGGCCCCTACGAGCAGTACTTC	CASSRGTGGPYEQYF
TRBV21-1	.	TRBJ1-2	.	TGTGCCAGCAGCAAAGTACGGCCTAGGAGGTATGGCTACACCTTC	CASSKVRPRRYGYTF
TRBV6-1	TRBD2	TRBJ2-2	.	TGTGCCAGCAGTGAACTAGCGGTGGGCACCGGGGAGCTGTTTTTT	CASSELAVGTGELFF
TRBV5-6	TRBD1	TRBJ1-6	.	TGTGCCAGCAGCTTCGGACAGGTTGTTAATTCACCCCTCCACTTT	CASSFGQVVNSPLHF
TRBV5-1	TRBD2	TRBJ2-7	.	TGCGCCAGCAGCCTAATTAGCGGGGGGGTACCTTTCGGCGAGCAGTACTTC	CASSLISGGVPFGEQYF
TRBV19	.	TRBJ1-6	.	TGTGCCAGTAGTAACGGACAGAGAAATTCACCCCTCCACTTT	CASSNGQRNSPLHF
TRBV2	TRBD2	TRBJ2-7	.	TGTGCCAGCAGAACCCATAGCGGGCCGATCGGGGAGCAGTACTTC	CASRTHSGPIGEQYF
TRBV19	.	TRBJ1-1	few	TGTGCCAGTAGGGCCACAGGGAACACTGAAGCTTTCTTT	CASRATGNTEAFF
TRBV19	TRBD2	TRBJ2-1	.	TGTGCCAGTAGTACTGGGCTAGCGGGAAACCCCTTTATGAATGAGCAGTTCTTC	CASSTGLAGNPFMNEQFF
TRBV4-1	.	TRBJ1-3	.	TGCGCCAGCAGCCAAGGACAGGCGTACTCTGGAAACACCATATATTTT	CASSQGQAYSGNTIYF
TRBV19	.	TRBJ2-1	.	TGTGCCAGTAGTATTGGTAGCGCGTCCTACAATGAGCAGTTCTTC	CASSIGSASYNEQFF
TRBV9	.	TRBJ1-5	once	TGTGCCAGCAGCGTAGGGGGGGGCCGACAGCCCCAGCATTTT	CASSVGGGRQPQHF
TRBV4-1	.	TRBJ1-5	.	TGCGCCAGCAGCCCCCGGGTCTTAATAAGCAATCAGCCCCAGCATTTT	CASSPRVLISNQPQHF
TRBV7-9	.	TRBJ1-5	few	TGTGCCAGCAGCTTCTCGGGTCAGCCCCAGCATTTT	CASSFSGQPQHF
TRBV27	.	TRBJ2-7	.	TGTGCCAGCAGCCCCAAGTGGGGCGGCAGCTCCTACGAGCAGTACTTC	CASSPKWGGSSYEQYF
TRBV7-9	.	TRBJ2-5	.	TGTGCCAGCACCCAATCGGGAGAACAATGGTGGACCCAGTACTTC	CASTQSGEQWWTQYF
TRBV27	TRBD2	TRBJ2-3	few	TGTGCCAGCAGTTTATTGGGGCGGGCTAGCGGGTATTCTACTAGCACAGATACGCAGTATTTT	CASSLLGRASGYSTSTDTQYF
TRBV9	TRBD2	TRBJ2-3	.	TGTGCCAGCAGCGTAACAGCGGGAGTACGAACAGATACGCAGTATTTT	CASSVTAGVRTDTQYF
TRBV13	TRBD2	TRBJ2-7	.	TGTGCCAGCAGCTTAGGCTCTAGCGGGAGGGCCAGCCACGAGCAGTACTTC	CASSLGSSGRASHEQYF
TRBV27	.	TRBJ2-3	.	TGTGCCAGCAGTTTGGTACAGGGAGGGAAAGATACGCAGTATTTT	CASSLVQGGKDTQYF
TRBV25-1	.	TRBJ2-6	.	TGTGCCAGCACCCCTGACGTGGGGGGATCTGGGGCCAACGTCCTGACTTTC	CASTPDVGGSGANVLTF